One sample yielded the 16 T cell receptor beta chains listed below, sequenced in a study of cytomegalovirus exposure and HLA in healthy donors. The PCR was carried out with 60 Vbeta primers and 13 Jbeta primers. This table comes from immunoSEQ multiplex PCR, and its TCRdb copy is limited to in-frame clones, with some not included. The sample includes 99,000 or so clones, over 75% of them seen just once. Sequenced sample: PBMCs. Receptors were obtained from a middle-aged woman in good health and CMV-seropositive.

This sequence joins TRBV7-9 and TRBJ1-2; the D gene is possibly TRBD1 (6 bases). The germline CDR1 and CDR2 sequences are SEHNR and FQNEAQ (reference sequence). This CDR3 comprises 16 residues. The ends were cut back, 4 bases at V and 3 bases at J, with 18 bases in the middle. CDR3 DNA sequence: TGTGCCAGCAGCTCCCGGGGACACCGTATAGACTATGGCTACACCTTC. Translated, it gives CASSSRGHRIDYGYTF.

This clone has just a few counts. The chain has TRBV11-2 and TRBJ2-7; no definite D call. Germline-derived CDR1 and CDR2 are SGHAT and FQNNGV. The V and J ends lost 2 bases and 4 bases respectively, with 6 bases between them. This CDR3 has 12 residues. Written as DNA, the CDR3 is TGTGCCAGCAGCTTATCAGGATACGAGCAGTACTTC. Protein: CASSLSGYEQYF. The whole variable domain, filled in from reference TRBV11-2 and TRBJ2-7, reads EAGVAQSPRYKIIEKRQSVAFWCNPISGHATLYWYQQILGQGPKLLIQFQNNGVVDDSQLPKDRFSAERLKGVDSTLKIQPAKLEDSAVYLCASSLSGYEQYFGPGTRLTVT.

This chain connects TRBV19 to TRBJ2-1; 7 nucleotides align to TRBD1. CDR3 length equals 18 residues. Germline CDR1 reads LNHDA; CDR2 reads SQIVND (reference sequence). With 2 bases clipped from V and 0 bases from J, the junction kept 10 bases outside the gene matches. CDR3 DNA sequence: TGTGCCAGTAGTATACTGCGACAGGGTTCGAGCTCCTACAATGAGCAGTTCTTC. This gives the protein CASSILRQGSSSYNEQFF. The full variable domain, rest sourced from reference TRBV19 and TRBJ2-1, is DGGITQSPKYLFRKEGQNVTLSCEQNLNHDAMYWYRQDPGQGLRLIYYSQIVNDFQKGDIAEGYSVSREKKESFPLTVTSAQKNPTAFYLCASSILRQGSSSYNEQFFGPGTRLTVL.

This clone was observed a few times. The chain has TRBV7-9 and TRBJ2-2; weak D call: TRBD1 (6 bases). The CDR3 loop spans 15 amino acids. Germline CDR1 is SEHNR and CDR2 is FQNEAQ (reference sequence). The ends were cut back, 1 base at V and 5 bases at J, with 11 bases in the middle. CDR3 DNA sequence: TGTGCCAGCAGCTTAGTATCAGGGGCAACCGGGGAGCTGTTTTTT. Residues: CASSLVSGATGELFF. Using reference TRBV7-9 and TRBJ2-2 for the parts outside the CDR3, the full variable domain is DTGVSQNPRHKITKRGQNVTFRCDPISEHNRLYWYRQTLGQGPEFLTYFQNEAQLEKSRLLSDRFSAERPKGSFSTLEIQRTEQGDSAMYLCASSLVSGATGELFFGEGSRLTVL.

The gene calls are TRBV5-4 and TRBJ2-1; 9 nucleotides agree with TRBD2. The CDR3 has 15 amino acids. Germline CDR1 and CDR2: SGHNT and YYREEE (reference sequence). Germline trimming cut 4 bases from V and 5 bases from J; bases unmatched to any gene: 7. The chain's CDR3 is CASSVGTSRNNEQFF. The CDR3 bases are TGTGCCAGCAGCGTAGGGACTAGCAGGAACAATGAGCAGTTCTTC.

V usage is TRBV4-1 and J usage is TRBJ2-3, with 7 bases lining up with TRBD2. Losses at the gene ends were 4 bases for V and 0 bases for J; bases not matched to a gene: 4. This CDR3 comprises 15 residues. Germline V gene sequence: CDR1 MGHRA, CDR2 YSYEKL. The CDR3 DNA is TGCGCCAGCAGCCTCCTGGGACTAAGCACAGATACGCAGTATTTT. This translates into CASSLLGLSTDTQYF.

This clone was detected only a few times. J is TRBJ2-1 and V is TRBV27; 7 bases line up with TRBD2. CDR1 MNHEY and CDR2 SMNVEV come from the germline V gene (reference sequence). This CDR3 has 14 amino acids. V lost 3 bases, J lost 1 base, and 0 bases stayed unmatched. In nucleotides, the CDR3 is TGTGCCAGCAGTTTCGGGGGGTCCTACAATGAGCAGTTCTTC. It specifies CASSFGGSYNEQFF.

The gene calls are TRBV28 and TRBJ2-3, with 8 positions matching TRBD1. CDR1 is MDHEN and CDR2 is SYDVKM in the germline V gene. The CDR3 sequence is 17 residues long. The junction had 9 bases not matched to a gene; V was cut back by 2 bases and J by 2 bases. The CDR3 loop is CASSLPPTGENTDTQYF. CDR3 nucleotides: TGTGCCAGCAGTTTACCACCGACAGGGGAGAACACAGATACGCAGTATTTT. Filled out from reference TRBV28 and TRBJ2-3, the complete variable domain reads DVKVTQSSRYLVKRTGEKVFLECVQDMDHENMFWYRQDPGLGLRLIYFSYDVKMKEKGDIPEGYSVSREKKERFSLILESASTNQTSMYLCASSLPPTGENTDTQYFGPGTRLTVL.

The chain employs TRBV7-2 and TRBJ2-5; 12 nucleotides align to TRBD2. The CDR3 sequence is 15 residues long. Germline V gene sequence: CDR1 SGHTA, CDR2 FQGNSA. Trimming took 0 bases from V and 7 from J; bases not matched to a gene: 3. CDR3 region: CASSLAKLAGGTQYF. As DNA, the CDR3 is TGTGCCAGCAGCTTAGCGAAACTAGCGGGGGGGACCCAGTACTTC.

This clone is a singleton in its sample. The gene calls are TRBV19 and TRBJ1-3; D is perhaps TRBD1 (6 bases). Germline V gives CDR1 LNHDA, CDR2 SQIVND (reference sequence). CDR3 size: 17 residues. V lost 0 bases to trimming and J lost 0 bases, with 12 bases between them. In DNA, the CDR3 is TGTGCCAGTAGTATAGATCAGGGGTTCGACTCTGGAAACACCATATATTTT. This sequence encodes CASSIDQGFDSGNTIYF.

The rearrangement links TRBV19 to TRBJ2-2, with D tentatively TRBD1 (6 bases). Per the germline V gene, CDR1 is LNHDA and CDR2 is SQIVND (reference sequence). CDR3 size: 15 residues. Trimming removed 4 bases at V and 9 bases at J, with 18 bases between. CDR3 coding DNA: TGTGCCAGTAGTAAAGTTGTCACAGGGTTCCGGGAGCTGTTTTTT. This translates into CASSKVVTGFRELFF.

This rearrangement joins TRBV5-4 to TRBJ2-5; 8 bases fit TRBD2. Germline assignment: CDR1 SGHNT and CDR2 YYREEE (reference sequence). J was trimmed by 5 bases and V by 4 bases; bases with no gene match: 10. This CDR3 contains 15 residues. The CDR3 loop is CASSPAAGAGETQYF. The CDR3 nucleotides read TGTGCCAGCAGCCCGGCAGCGGGGGCCGGGGAGACCCAGTACTTC.

The V gene is TRBV11-2, the J gene TRBJ1-1; no clear D. This CDR3 comprises 13 residues. Trimming removed 6 bases from V and 0 bases from J, with 8 bases in between. Germline assignment: CDR1 SGHAT and CDR2 FQNNGV. Written as DNA, the CDR3 is TGTGCCAGCAGTCTGCAGATGAACACTGAAGCTTTCTTT. Translated: CASSLQMNTEAFF.

This chain links TRBV11-3 with TRBJ2-1, with 12 bases that match TRBD1. V lost 5 bases and J lost 5; bases outside the gene matches: 4. Germline lookup yields CDR1 SGHNT and CDR2 YENEEA. There are 15 residues in the CDR3. CDR3 amino acids: CASSRDRGHNNEQFF. CDR3 DNA sequence: TGTGCCAGCAGCAGGGACAGGGGGCATAACAATGAGCAGTTCTTC.

The rearrangement joins TRBV5-4 to TRBJ1-4; D unclear. The CDR3 contains 13 residues. Trimming took off 2 bases at V and 8 bases at J, with 10 bases between the two ends. CDR1 and CDR2 (germline): SGHNT, YYREEE (reference sequence). CDR3 loop: CASSFGVLEKLFF. The CDR3 DNA is TGTGCCAGCAGCTTCGGGGTTTTAGAAAAACTGTTTTTT.

The gene calls are TRBV18 and TRBJ1-2; D may be TRBD1 (6 bases). Per the germline V gene, CDR1 is KGHSH and CDR2 is LQKENI. V lost 3 bases, J lost 2 bases, and 10 bases lay in between. The CDR3 runs 14 residues. The DNA for the CDR3 is TGTGCCAGCTCACCCGGACAGAACAACTATGGCTACACCTTC. As protein: CASSPGQNNYGYTF. The full variable domain, completed using reference TRBV18 and TRBJ1-2, is NAGVMQNPRHLVRRRGQEARLRCSPMKGHSHVYWYRQLPEEGLKFMVYLQKENIIDESGMPKERFSAEFPKEGPSILRIQQVVRGDSAAYFCASSPGQNNYGYTFGSGTRLTVV.